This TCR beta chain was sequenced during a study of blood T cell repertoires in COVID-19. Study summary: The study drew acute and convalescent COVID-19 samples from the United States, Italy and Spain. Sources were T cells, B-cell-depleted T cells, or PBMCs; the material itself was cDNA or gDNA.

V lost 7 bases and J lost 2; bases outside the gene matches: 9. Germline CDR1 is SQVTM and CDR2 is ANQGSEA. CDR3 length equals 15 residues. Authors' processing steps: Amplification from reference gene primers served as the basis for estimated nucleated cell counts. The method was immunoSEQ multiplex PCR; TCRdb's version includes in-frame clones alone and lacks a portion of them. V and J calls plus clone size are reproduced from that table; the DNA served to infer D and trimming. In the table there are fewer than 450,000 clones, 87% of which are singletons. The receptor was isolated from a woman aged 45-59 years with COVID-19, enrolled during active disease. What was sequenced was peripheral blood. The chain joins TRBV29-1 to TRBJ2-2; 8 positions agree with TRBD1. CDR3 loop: CSGSYRGRNTGELFF. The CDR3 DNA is TGCAGCGGTAGTTACAGGGGGAGAAACACCGGGGAGCTGTTTTTT.